These 24 T cell receptor beta chains were sequenced from one sample in a study of cytomegalovirus exposure and HLA in healthy donors. The PCR had 60 Vbeta and 13 Jbeta primers. Some clones are missing from TCRdb's copy, which holds only in-frame ones; the method was immunoSEQ multiplex PCR. Here the sample spans roughly 110,000 clones, about three quarters being singletons. Sequenced input: PBMCs. The receptors were sampled from a boy younger than 18 in good health and CMV-seronegative.

The chain combines TRBV9 with TRBJ2-4; 7 bases align to TRBD1. The CDR3 contains 15 residues. Germline CDR1 reads SGDLS; CDR2 reads YYNGEE. J lost 0 bases, V lost 4 bases, and 4 bases had no gene match. CDR3 sequence reads: CASSSSGGAKNIQYF. The CDR3 DNA is TGTGCCAGCAGCTCTTCAGGGGGAGCCAAAAACATTCAGTACTTC.

The chain links TRBV6-1 to TRBJ2-5; 13 bases agree with TRBD2. Per germline, CDR1 MNHNS and CDR2 SASEGT. The junction had 11 bases not matched to a gene; V was cut back by 2 bases and J by 5 bases. The CDR3 contains 18 residues. The CDR3 region is CASSEYFLGTSGKETQYF. In nucleotides, the CDR3 is TGTGCCAGCAGTGAATATTTTCTCGGGACTAGCGGGAAGGAGACCCAGTACTTC.

The V and J genes are TRBV28 and TRBJ1-1, with 12 bases matching TRBD1. The junction had 12 bases not matched to a gene; V was cut back by 5 bases and J by 5 bases. Germline lookup yields CDR1 MDHEN and CDR2 SYDVKM. The CDR3 extends over 17 amino acids. CDR3 in DNA: TGTGCCAGCAGTCCCGCCGGGACAGGGGGCATGGTGACTGAAGCTTTCTTT. Protein: CASSPAGTGGMVTEAFF.

The genes are TRBV4-2 and TRBJ2-1; D not certain. The CDR3 covers 13 residues. From germline, CDR1 is LGHNA and CDR2 YNFKEQ. Between the trimmed V and J ends, which lost 2 bases and 9 bases, there was a span of 11 bases. The CDR3 DNA is TGTGCCAGCAGCCAACAGACCCGGAGTGAGCAGTTCTTC. This gives the protein CASSQQTRSEQFF.

The V and J genes are TRBV15 and TRBJ2-1, with D possibly matching TRBD1 (6 bases). V was pared by 3 bases and J by 7 bases, with 19 bases between. Germline lookup yields CDR1 LNHNV and CDR2 YYDKDF (reference sequence). The CDR3 covers 16 residues. CDR3 bases: TGTGCCACCAGCAGCTCGAACCTTTGGGGACAAAATGAGCAGTTCTTC. It codes for CATSSSNLWGQNEQFF.

The rearrangement uses TRBV4-3 and TRBJ1-1, with a tentative D call TRBD1 (5 bases). CDR1 is LGHNA and CDR2 is YSLEER in the germline V gene. The CDR3 is made up of 18 amino acids. Deletions cut 0 bases from V and 1 base from J, with 18 bases between. This CDR3 reads CASSQDTIRGSENTEAFF. CDR3 nucleotides: TGCGCCAGCAGCCAAGATACTATACGGGGGTCGGAGAACACTGAAGCTTTCTTT.

This clone was seen more than once but under ten times. This rearrangement joins TRBV30 to TRBJ2-7; a possible D gene is TRBD1 (7 bases). The V gene lost 2 bases and the J gene lost 9 bases, with 23 bases spanning the gap. The germline V gene has CDR1 GTSNPN and CDR2 SVGIG (reference sequence). The CDR3 totals 15 residues. CDR3 loop: CAWSLRQGTGDRQYF. In nucleotides, the CDR3 is TGTGCCTGGAGTCTACGACAGGGAACGGGAGACAGGCAGTACTTC.

Details on this clone: Other DNA sequences from this sample encode an identical CDR3 as well. This chain connects TRBV2 to TRBJ2-7, with D perhaps matching TRBD1 (5 bases). The CDR3 consists of 12 residues. Trimming stripped 6 bases from V and 3 bases from J, with 9 bases between. Germline CDR1 reads SNHLY; CDR2 reads FYNNEI. The CDR3 here is CASRYDSYEQYF. The CDR3 DNA sequence: TGTGCCAGCAGGTACGACAGCTACGAGCAGTACTTC.

V is TRBV5-8 and J is TRBJ1-5; D gene unclear. V shed 1 base and J shed 5 bases, with 7 bases lying between them. Germline CDR1 SGHTS, CDR2 YDEGEE. The CDR3 contains 13 residues. The CDR3 spells CASSLWQDQPQHF. Here the CDR3 DNA reads TGTGCCAGCAGCTTGTGGCAGGATCAGCCCCAGCATTTT.

This clone was observed a single time. The chain joins TRBV10-3 to TRBJ1-2, with TRBD1 identical over 8 bases. The trim removed 6 bases at V and 5 bases at J, leaving 17 bases unmatched. This CDR3 contains 17 residues. CDR1 is ENHRY, CDR2 SYGVKD, per germline. This CDR3 reads CAISHSPGQGERYGYTF. In DNA form, the CDR3 reads TGTGCCATCAGCCACAGCCCCGGACAGGGAGAGAGGTATGGCTACACCTTC.

This sequence joins TRBV4-2 and TRBJ1-5, with unresolved D. Germline-derived CDR1 and CDR2 are LGHNA and YNFKEQ. The CDR3 contains 13 residues. Deletions cut 4 bases from V and 4 bases from J, with 8 bases between. The CDR3: CASSLGDNQPQHF. CDR3 nucleotide sequence: TGTGCCAGCAGCCTTGGAGATAATCAGCCCCAGCATTTT.

J is TRBJ2-7 and V is TRBV5-1; 7 positions match TRBD1. Germline trimming cut 0 bases from V and 4 bases from J; bases unmatched to any gene: 7. This CDR3 region has 15 residues. The V gene's germline CDR1 is SGHRS and CDR2 YFSETQ. CDR3 nucleotide sequence: TGCGCCAGCAGCTTGGGACAGGGAATGTTGTACGAGCAGTACTTC. This translates into CASSLGQGMLYEQYF. Drawing the rest from reference TRBV5-1 and TRBJ2-7, the complete variable domain is KAGVTQTPRYLIKTRGQQVTLSCSPISGHRSVSWYQQTPGQGLQFLFEYFSETQRNKGNFPGRFSGRQFSNSRSEMNVSTLELGDSALYLCASSLGQGMLYEQYFGPGTRLTVT.

The V and J genes are TRBV7-3 and TRBJ2-2, with D uncertain. Trimming stripped 2 bases from V and 0 bases from J, with 4 bases between. CDR1 and CDR2 (germline): SGHTA, FQGTGA. The CDR3 runs 14 residues. In nucleotides, the CDR3 is TGTGCCAGCAGCTTAGGAGCGAACACCGGGGAGCTGTTTTTT. Encoded protein: CASSLGANTGELFF.

V gene TRBV4-3 combines with J gene TRBJ1-1, with 7 bases identical to TRBD1. Per germline, CDR1 LGHNA and CDR2 YSLEER. The CDR3 runs to 15 residues. Unmatched junction bases numbered 2, after V lost 0 bases and J lost 1 base. The CDR3 nucleotides are TGCGCCAGCAGCCAAGAGGGACAGAAGAACACTGAAGCTTTCTTT. It translates to CASSQEGQKNTEAFF.

The gene calls are TRBV18 and TRBJ1-5, with D perhaps TRBD1 (5 bases). The CDR3 length is 15 residues. Trimming took 0 bases from V and 10 from J, leaving 16 bases between them. Looked up from germline, CDR1 is KGHSH and CDR2 is LQKENI. The CDR3 protein is CASSPPGSGSQPQHF. The CDR3 DNA sequence: TGTGCCAGCTCACCACCGGGCTCAGGGTCTCAACCCCAGCATTTT.

V and J are TRBV5-4 and TRBJ1-2; perhaps TRBD1 as D (5 bases). With 1 base removed from V and 1 base from J, the gap between germline ends came to 11 bases. The CDR3 loop spans 15 amino acids. Germline values: CDR1 SGHNT, CDR2 YYREEE (reference sequence). CDR3 nucleotides: TGTGCCAGCAGCTTGTGGCAGGGTAATAACTATGGCTACACCTTC. This translates into CASSLWQGNNYGYTF.

The genes are TRBV6-5 and TRBJ2-5, with TRBD1 identical over 8 bases. J was trimmed by 5 bases and V by 11 bases; bases with no gene match: 10. This CDR3 has 13 amino acids. Germline CDR1 is MNHEY and CDR2 is SVGAGI. The CDR3, as DNA: TGTGCCGCGCGCAGGGGGCTTGGGGAGACCCAGTACTTC. This translates into CAARRGLGETQYF.

V usage is TRBV5-1 and J usage is TRBJ1-5, with D hard to call. Germline assignment: CDR1 SGHRS and CDR2 YFSETQ. Trimming stripped 2 bases from V and 2 bases from J, with 26 bases between. The CDR3 contains 20 residues. CDR3 coding DNA: TGCGCCAGCAGCTTTGGTCCAGTGGGCAGCCCAAACGACGGCAATCAGCCCCAGCATTTT. Encoded protein: CASSFGPVGSPNDGNQPQHF.

V is TRBV4-3 and J is TRBJ1-3, with D perhaps matching TRBD1 (5 bases). V was shortened by 3 bases and J by 4 bases, with 16 bases between the two germline ends. Germline values: CDR1 LGHNA, CDR2 YSLEER. The CDR3 runs to 16 residues. The CDR3 here is CASSHARQGLGNTIYF. CDR3 sequence (DNA): TGCGCCAGCAGCCACGCAAGGCAGGGCTTGGGAAACACCATATATTTT.

This clone turned up a few times. The CDR3 DNA follows: TGTGCCTGGAGTGTAATCAGGGGGCCCGAGCAGTACTTC. It encodes CAWSVIRGPEQYF. The rearrangement links TRBV30 to TRBJ2-5, with TRBD1 matching over 8 bases. The DNA matches TRBJ2-7 better at its end, which makes the J call doubtful. Per the germline V gene, CDR1 is GTSNPN and CDR2 is SVGIG (reference sequence). The CDR3 length is 13 residues.

This clone was seen only a few times. The genes are TRBV5-4 and TRBJ2-1; 10 bases align to TRBD1. The germline gives CDR1 SGHNT, CDR2 YYREEE (reference sequence). V lost 2 bases and J lost 5; bases outside the gene matches: 4. This CDR3 is 15 amino acids long. The CDR3 spells CASSFGQGDHNEQFF. The CDR3 DNA is TGTGCCAGCAGCTTCGGACAGGGGGACCACAATGAGCAGTTCTTC. Together with reference TRBV5-4 and TRBJ2-1, the CDR3 gives the full variable domain: ETGVTQSPTHLIKTRGQQVTLRCSSQSGHNTVSWYQQALGQGPQFIFQYYREEENGRGNFPPRFSGLQFPNYSSELNVNALELDDSALYLCASSFGQGDHNEQFFGPGTRLTVL.

The chain recombines TRBV5-1 with TRBJ1-2; D is possibly TRBD1 (5 bases). The V and J ends lost 1 base and 7 bases respectively, with 20 bases between them. CDR1 SGHRS and CDR2 YFSETQ come from the germline V gene. The CDR3 covers 16 residues. CDR3 sequence (DNA): TGCGCCAGCAGCTTGCCGATCCTCTCAGGGATGGGTGGCTACACCTTC. It codes for CASSLPILSGMGGYTF.

The chain uses TRBV28 and TRBJ2-1, with 9 bases that match TRBD1. CDR1 and CDR2 from the germline V gene are MDHEN and SYDVKM. Unmatched junction bases numbered 6, after V lost 5 bases and J lost 4 bases. The CDR3 is 15 residues long. CDR3 sequence: CASSTGTGLYNEQFF. The CDR3, as DNA: TGTGCCAGCAGTACCGGGACAGGGCTTTACAATGAGCAGTTCTTC. Drawing the rest from reference TRBV28 and TRBJ2-1, the complete variable domain is DVKVTQSSRYLVKRTGEKVFLECVQDMDHENMFWYRQDPGLGLRLIYFSYDVKMKEKGDIPEGYSVSREKKERFSLILESASTNQTSMYLCASSTGTGLYNEQFFGPGTRLTVL.

The chain links TRBV6-5 to TRBJ1-1; 8 bases agree with TRBD1. The J segment lost 1 base and the V segment lost 5 bases, leaving 6 bases of the junction unmatched. In germline, CDR1 is MNHEY, CDR2 SVGAGI. The CDR3 is 15 amino acids. The CDR3 bases are TGTGCCAGCAGTCAACCGGGACAGGCGAACACTGAAGCTTTCTTT. Its protein product is CASSQPGQANTEAFF.